The T cell receptor beta chain under discussion was sequenced for a study of blood T cell repertoires in COVID-19. The participants were between about 18 and 90 years old and came from under 25 US areas. Those designated as exposed participants met a COVID-19 case within 2 weeks before study entry. This CDR3 has 15 residues. The V end lost 4 bases, the J end lost 5 bases, and 18 bases lay between the germline ends. Germline V CDR1 and CDR2: SGHKS, YYEKEE (reference sequence). Measured with immunoSEQ multiplex PCR; TCRdb has only the in-frame clones, and not every one. The sample records some 300,000 clones, roughly 91% being singletons. This clone appeared a single time.

This TCR derives from a woman in her fifties or sixties who had been exposed to COVID-19. The chain couples TRBV5-5 to TRBJ2-5; D call uncertain. The sequencing sample was made of PBMCs or T cells enriched from blood (not recorded which). CDR3 amino acids: CASSRPGPQRETQYF. Here the CDR3 DNA reads TGTGCCAGCAGCCGTCCTGGGCCGCAAAGGGAGACCCAGTACTTC.